The 20 T cell receptor beta chains given below trace back to one sample, sequenced in a study. From the RT-PCR reads, TCRdb called clonotypes with MiXCR, one entry per CDR3 protein. The repertoire includes about 700,000 distinct CDR3 sequences, 12% to 15% of them detected once, and 3.6% sits in the top ten. Sequencing was done on a sample of memory CD4+ T cells from blood. The receptors derive from a female donor in good health, serving as a healthy control.

This rearrangement joins TRBV28 to TRBJ2-7, with D possibly TRBD2 on 5 matching bases. V gave up 11 bases and J gave up 2 bases, with 7 bases separating them. The CDR3 runs 10 residues. Germline CDR1 is MDHEN and CDR2 is SYDVKM. The CDR3 spells CAVGAYEQYF. The CDR3, as DNA: TGTGCCGTCGGGGCCTACGAGCAGTACTTC.

This clonotype was seen at least ten times. This rearrangement joins TRBV10-1 to TRBJ2-7, with TRBD2 matching over 9 bases. V shed 0 bases, J shed 4 bases, and the junction held 4 bases outside the gene matches. CDR3 length: 15 amino acids. Germline-derived CDR1 and CDR2 are WNHNN and SYGVQD (reference sequence). Here the CDR3 reads CASSESAGGPYEQYF. The CDR3 bases are TGCGCCAGCAGTGAGTCCGCGGGAGGGCCTTACGAGCAGTACTTC.

The gene calls are TRBV28 and TRBJ1-6; 12 nucleotides match TRBD1. The CDR3 has 14 residues. Germline CDR1 MDHEN, CDR2 SYDVKM. V dropped 8 bases and J dropped 10; count of bases not matched to a gene: 6. The CDR3 sequence is CASGGQGARSPLHF. The CDR3 DNA is TGTGCCAGCGGGGGACAGGGGGCAAGGTCACCCCTCCACTTT.

This clonotype came up a few times. The chain has TRBV11-2 and TRBJ1-5; D perhaps matches TRBD1 (5 bases). Germline values: CDR1 SGHAT, CDR2 FQNNGV. V was trimmed by 5 bases and J by 3 bases, leaving 8 bases between them. The CDR3 covers 13 residues. The CDR3 sequence: CASSVDTNQPQHF. The CDR3, as DNA: TGTGCCAGCAGCGTGGACACCAATCAGCCCCAGCATTTT.

This clonotype occurred a few times. The junction departs from germline at one end; a sequencing error may be responsible. The CDR3 sequence is CASSLMGQTHF. In nucleotides, the CDR3 is TGTGCCAGCAGCTTAATGGGACAGACGCACTTC. The gene calls are TRBV7-9 and TRBJ2-7; 7 nucleotides match TRBD1. CDR1 and CDR2 (germline): SEHNR, FQNEAQ (reference sequence). CDR3 length: 11 residues. The variable domain in full, with the rest retrieved from reference TRBV7-9 and TRBJ2-7, is DTGVSQNPRHKITKRGQNVTFRCDPISEHNRLYWYRQTLGQGPEFLTYFQNEAQLEKSRLLSDRFSAERPKGSFSTLEIQRTEQGDSAMYLCASSLMGQTHFGPGTRLTVT.

This clonotype has just a few counts. The chain links TRBV12-3 or TRBV12-4 to TRBJ1-1; tentative D call: TRBD1 (6 bases). This CDR3 comprises 15 residues. V lost 7 bases to trimming and J lost 1 base, with 16 bases between them. In DNA, the CDR3 is TGTGCCAGCAAGCAACAGGGAGGGGCGAACACTGAAGCTTTCTTT. This encodes CASKQQGGANTEAFF.

This clonotype appeared many times. This sequence joins TRBV6-5 and TRBJ1-1; no reliable D call. Trimming removed 2 bases at V and 12 bases at J, with 16 bases between. CDR3 size: 13 residues. Germline CDR1 MNHEY, CDR2 SVGAGI. The CDR3 spells CASSYDLKRGTFF. For the CDR3, the DNA is TGTGCCAGCAGTTACGATTTAAAGCGGGGAACTTTCTTT.

The chain employs TRBV30 and TRBJ2-2; 7 bases are a match to TRBD1. The germline CDR1 and CDR2 sequences are GTSNPN and SVGIG (reference sequence). The CDR3 has 14 residues. The junction had 3 bases not matched to a gene; V was cut back by 5 bases and J by 0 bases. CDR3 residues: CAWRQGPNTGELFF. CDR3 DNA sequence: TGTGCCTGGCGACAGGGACCGAACACCGGGGAGCTGTTTTTT.

This chain connects TRBV20-1 to TRBJ1-1; tentatively, D is TRBD1 (5 bases). CDR1 DFQATT and CDR2 SNEGSKA come from the germline V gene (reference sequence). Trimming removed 5 bases from V and 4 bases from J, with 14 bases in between. CDR3 length: 13 residues. CDR3: CSAPNRRGTEAFF. CDR3 nucleotides: TGCAGTGCTCCGAACCGGAGGGGCACTGAAGCTTTCTTT.

Many counts were recorded for this clonotype. The rearrangement uses TRBV7-9 and TRBJ1-5; D ambiguous. The CDR3 extends over 12 amino acids. V was trimmed by 2 bases and J by 9 bases, leaving 8 bases between them. The V gene's germline CDR1 is SEHNR and CDR2 FQNEAQ (reference sequence). CDR3 DNA sequence: TGTGCCAGCAGCTTATTTGACGGGCCCCAGCATTTT. Translating gives CASSLFDGPQHF.

This clonotype came up many times. The genes are TRBV29-1 and TRBJ2-7; D gene unclear. The CDR3 loop spans 12 amino acids. Trimming left V 4 bases short and J 3 bases short, with 10 bases between. Germline assignment: CDR1 SQVTM and CDR2 ANQGSEA. The CDR3 loop reads CSVVPAGYEQYF. The CDR3, as DNA: TGCAGCGTTGTCCCAGCCGGCTACGAGCAGTACTTC.

This clonotype was seen a handful of times. The gene calls are TRBV7-2 and TRBJ1-6; D unresolved. Germline lookup yields CDR1 SGHTA and CDR2 FQGNSA. Deletions cut 1 base from V and 7 bases from J, with 14 bases between. This CDR3 region has 16 residues. As DNA, the CDR3 is TGTGCCAGCAGCTTAGGGGCGGGAACTACAAATTCACCCCTCCACTTT. It encodes CASSLGAGTTNSPLHF.

The chain couples TRBV6-2 or TRBV6-3 to TRBJ2-2, with no clear D. CDR3 size: 12 residues. Germline V CDR1 and CDR2: MNHEY, SVGEGT. The ends were cut back, 2 bases at V and 7 bases at J, with 5 bases in the middle. CDR3 DNA sequence: TGTGCCAGCAGTTACCAGGACGGGGAGCTGTTTTTT. Encoded protein: CASSYQDGELFF.

This clonotype was observed many times. The V call is TRBV4-1, the J call TRBJ1-5; 8 bases match TRBD1. Germline values: CDR1 MGHRA, CDR2 YSYEKL. This CDR3 has 16 residues. Unmatched junction bases numbered 11, after V lost 4 bases and J lost 6 bases. The CDR3 DNA sequence: TGCGCCAGCAGCCGCATGGCACAGGGGGGAGGTCAGCCCCAGCATTTT. As protein: CASSRMAQGGGQPQHF.

In this sample, this clonotype turned up a few times. The chain uses TRBV20-1 and TRBJ2-7, with 10 nucleotides matching TRBD2. Per germline, CDR1 DFQATT and CDR2 SNEGSKA (reference sequence). This CDR3 has 16 amino acids. Trimming took 0 bases from V and 5 from J; bases not matched to a gene: 10. For the CDR3, the DNA is TGCAGTGCTAGAGATATTCTAGCGGGAGTTGTCGACGAGCAGTACTTC. This gives the protein CSARDILAGVVDEQYF.

This clonotype was recorded a few times. This chain uses TRBV30 with TRBJ2-3, with D perhaps matching TRBD2 (5 bases). Germline-derived CDR1 and CDR2 are GTSNPN and SVGIG (reference sequence). The CDR3 is made up of 12 amino acids. Trimming pared 5 bases from V and 4 bases from J, leaving 10 bases between. The CDR3 sequence: CAWALAADTQYF. The CDR3 DNA is TGTGCCTGGGCGCTAGCAGCAGATACGCAGTATTTT.

This clonotype was seen more than once but under ten times. V usage is TRBV7-3 and J usage is TRBJ1-2; weak D call: TRBD1 (6 bases). This CDR3 has 14 amino acids. The V gene lost 5 bases and the J gene lost 6 bases, with 16 bases spanning the gap. Germline assignment: CDR1 SGHTA and CDR2 FQGTGA. The CDR3 loop is CASSTTTGIDGYTF. CDR3 sequence (DNA): TGTGCCAGCAGCACCACTACAGGGATAGATGGCTACACCTTC. Together with reference TRBV7-3 and TRBJ1-2, the CDR3 gives the full variable domain: GAGVSQTPSNKVTEKGKYVELRCDPISGHTALYWYRQSLGQGPEFLIYFQGTGAADDSGLPNDRFFAVRPEGSVSTLKIQRTERGDSAVYLCASSTTTGIDGYTFGSGTRLTVV.

The chain carries TRBV20-1 and TRBJ1-5; no clear D gene. The V gene lost 2 bases and the J gene lost 7 bases, with 9 bases spanning the gap. CDR1 and CDR2 (germline): DFQATT, SNEGSKA (reference sequence). The CDR3 is 12 residues long. CDR3 loop: CSARSNEQPQHF. As DNA, the CDR3 is TGCAGTGCTAGATCGAATGAACAGCCCCAGCATTTT.

This clonotype was seen many times. The chain employs TRBV29-1 and TRBJ2-7, with 9 bases aligning to TRBD2. The J segment lost 5 bases and the V segment lost 5 bases, leaving 4 bases of the junction unmatched. This CDR3 spans 12 amino acids. Germline V lookup: CDR1 SQVTM, CDR2 ANQGSEA. The CDR3 protein is CSVSAGGNEQYF. CDR3 nucleotides: TGCAGCGTTTCAGCGGGAGGTAACGAGCAGTACTTC.

V usage is TRBV4-2 and J usage is TRBJ2-2; TRBD1 matches 10 bases. V shed 0 bases and J 6 bases; nucleotides not matched to a gene: 4. Germline V gene data show CDR1 as LGHNA and CDR2 as YNFKEQ. CDR3 size: 16 residues. The DNA for the CDR3 is TGTGCCAGCAGCCAAGAGGGACAGGGGATCCCCGGGGAGCTGTTTTTT. Its protein is CASSQEGQGIPGELFF.